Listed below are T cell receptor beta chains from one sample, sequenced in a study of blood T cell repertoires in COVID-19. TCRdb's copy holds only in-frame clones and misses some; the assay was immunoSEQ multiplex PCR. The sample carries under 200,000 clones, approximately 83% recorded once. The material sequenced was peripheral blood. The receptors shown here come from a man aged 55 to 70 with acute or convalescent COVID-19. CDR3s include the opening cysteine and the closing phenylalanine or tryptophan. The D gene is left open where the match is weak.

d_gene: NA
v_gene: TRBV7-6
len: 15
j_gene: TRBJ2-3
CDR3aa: CASSPRGFGQDTQYF

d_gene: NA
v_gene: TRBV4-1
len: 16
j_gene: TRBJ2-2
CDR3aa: CASSQDRVGGTGELFF

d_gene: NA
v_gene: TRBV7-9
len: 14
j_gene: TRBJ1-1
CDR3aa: CASSFGQANTEAFF

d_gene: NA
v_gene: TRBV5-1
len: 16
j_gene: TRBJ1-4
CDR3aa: CASSSTGQGSNEKLFF

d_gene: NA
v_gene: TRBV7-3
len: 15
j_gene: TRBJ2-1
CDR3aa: CASSFGQPSNNEQFF

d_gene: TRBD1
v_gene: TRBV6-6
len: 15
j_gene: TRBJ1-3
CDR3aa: CASSGTDRVENTIYF

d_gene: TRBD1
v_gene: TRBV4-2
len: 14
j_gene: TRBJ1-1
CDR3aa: CASSHDRQGEEAFF

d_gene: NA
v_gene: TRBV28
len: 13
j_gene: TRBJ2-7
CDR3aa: CAPLQGQSYEQYF

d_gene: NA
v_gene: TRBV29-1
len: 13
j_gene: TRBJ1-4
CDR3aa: CSVGQGTNEKLFF

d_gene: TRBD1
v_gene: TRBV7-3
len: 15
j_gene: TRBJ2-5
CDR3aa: CASSPGQGSGETQYF

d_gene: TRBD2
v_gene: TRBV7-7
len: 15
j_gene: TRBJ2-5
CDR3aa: CASSLGLAGQETQYF

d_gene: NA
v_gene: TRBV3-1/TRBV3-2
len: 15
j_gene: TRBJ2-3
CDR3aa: CASSQDGSLTDTQYF

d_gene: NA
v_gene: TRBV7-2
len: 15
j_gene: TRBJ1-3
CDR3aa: CASSLGRRGGNTIYF

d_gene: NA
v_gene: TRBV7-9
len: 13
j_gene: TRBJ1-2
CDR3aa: CASSLEAESGYTF

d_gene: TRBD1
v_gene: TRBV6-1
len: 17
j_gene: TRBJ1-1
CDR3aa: CASSVNHYRGRFTEAFF

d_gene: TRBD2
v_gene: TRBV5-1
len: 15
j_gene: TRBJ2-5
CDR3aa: CASSLGASGQETQYF

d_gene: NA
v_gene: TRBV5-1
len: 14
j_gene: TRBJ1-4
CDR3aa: CASRTTATNEKLFF

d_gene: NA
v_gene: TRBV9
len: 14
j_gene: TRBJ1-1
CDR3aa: CASSTDGRGTEAFF

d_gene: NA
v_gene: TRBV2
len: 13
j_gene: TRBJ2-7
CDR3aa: CATGGGIWSEQYF

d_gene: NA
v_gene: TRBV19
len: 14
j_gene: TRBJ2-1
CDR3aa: CASSSGYLYNEQFF

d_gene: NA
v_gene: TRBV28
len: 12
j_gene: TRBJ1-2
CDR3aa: CASSSSRVGYTF

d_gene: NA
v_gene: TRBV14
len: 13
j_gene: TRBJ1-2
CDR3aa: CASSQGRNYGYTF

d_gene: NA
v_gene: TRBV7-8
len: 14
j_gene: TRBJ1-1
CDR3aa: CASSLYGDFAEAFF

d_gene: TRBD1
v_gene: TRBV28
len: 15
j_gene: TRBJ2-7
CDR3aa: CASSSGTGGSYEQYF

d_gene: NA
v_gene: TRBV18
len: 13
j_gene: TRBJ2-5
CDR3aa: CASSPGSQETQYF

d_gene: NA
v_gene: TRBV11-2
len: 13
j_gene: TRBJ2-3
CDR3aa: CASSLIRADTQYF

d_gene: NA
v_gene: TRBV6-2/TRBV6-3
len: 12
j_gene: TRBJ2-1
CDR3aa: CASSWFRTPQFF

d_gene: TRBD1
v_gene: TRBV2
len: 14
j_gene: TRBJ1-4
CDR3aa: CAKRTGAREEKLFF

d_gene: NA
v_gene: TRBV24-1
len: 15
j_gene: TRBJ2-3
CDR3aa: CATSDSGLATDTQYF

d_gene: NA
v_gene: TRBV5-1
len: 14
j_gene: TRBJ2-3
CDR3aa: CASGPGSYTDTQYF

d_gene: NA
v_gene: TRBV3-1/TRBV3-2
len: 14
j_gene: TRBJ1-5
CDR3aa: CASSPTQDRQPQHF

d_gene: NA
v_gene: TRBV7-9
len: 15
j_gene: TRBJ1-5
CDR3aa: CASSPLGGIHQPQHF

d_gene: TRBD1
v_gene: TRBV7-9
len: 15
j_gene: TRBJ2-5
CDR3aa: CASSLSSGGVETQYF

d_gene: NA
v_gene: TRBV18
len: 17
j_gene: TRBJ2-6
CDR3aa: CASSPVGIPSGANVLTF

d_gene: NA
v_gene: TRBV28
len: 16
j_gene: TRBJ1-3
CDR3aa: CASSLRQTHSGNTIYF

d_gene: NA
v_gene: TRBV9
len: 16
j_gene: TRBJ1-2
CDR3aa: CASSPGGGMSNYGYTF

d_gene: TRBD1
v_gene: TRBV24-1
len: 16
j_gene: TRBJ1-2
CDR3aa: CATSDTRTGSSYGYTF

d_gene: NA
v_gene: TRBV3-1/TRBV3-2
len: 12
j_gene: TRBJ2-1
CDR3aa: CASRQGGNEQFF

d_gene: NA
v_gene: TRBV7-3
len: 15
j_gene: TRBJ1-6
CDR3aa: CASSAQGGANSPLHF

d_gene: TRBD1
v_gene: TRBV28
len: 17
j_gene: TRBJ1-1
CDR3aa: CASGVEQGARRTTEAFF

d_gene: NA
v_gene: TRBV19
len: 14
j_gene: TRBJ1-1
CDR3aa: CASSNRVRDTEAFF

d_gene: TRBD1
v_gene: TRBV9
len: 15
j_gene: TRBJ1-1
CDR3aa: CASSVGDRGGEEAFF

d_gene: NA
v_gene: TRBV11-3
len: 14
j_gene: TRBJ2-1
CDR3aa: CASSLGQGVGEQFF

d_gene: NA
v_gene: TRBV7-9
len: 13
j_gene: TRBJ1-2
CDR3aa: CASSLVEASGYTF

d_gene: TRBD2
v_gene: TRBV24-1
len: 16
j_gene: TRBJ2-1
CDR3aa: CATSDPAGGGSNEQFF

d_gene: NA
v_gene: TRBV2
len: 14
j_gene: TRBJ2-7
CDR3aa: CASRGSQGGYEQYF

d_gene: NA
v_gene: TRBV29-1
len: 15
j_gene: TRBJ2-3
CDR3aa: CSADLTGHYTDTQYF

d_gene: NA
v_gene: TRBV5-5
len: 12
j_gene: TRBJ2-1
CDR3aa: CASSLDSLGQFF

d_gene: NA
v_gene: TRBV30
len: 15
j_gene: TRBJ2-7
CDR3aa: CAWSSDGVSSYEQYF

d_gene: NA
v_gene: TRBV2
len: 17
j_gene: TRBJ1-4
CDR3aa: CASSELDRLATNEKLFF

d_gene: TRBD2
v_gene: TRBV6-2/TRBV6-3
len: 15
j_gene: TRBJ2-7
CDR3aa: CASTPLAGGRYEQYF

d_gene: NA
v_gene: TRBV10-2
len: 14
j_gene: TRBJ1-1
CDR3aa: CASSESYSGTEAFF

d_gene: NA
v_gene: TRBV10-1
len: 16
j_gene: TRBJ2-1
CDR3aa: CASSESASAYYNEQFF

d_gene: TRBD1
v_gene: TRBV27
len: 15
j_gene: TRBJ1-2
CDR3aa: CASSLSGDRDYGYTF

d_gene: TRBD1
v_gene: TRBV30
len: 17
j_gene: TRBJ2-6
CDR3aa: CATHRDRAPSGANVLTF

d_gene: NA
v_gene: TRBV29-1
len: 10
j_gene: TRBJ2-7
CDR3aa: CSVVEHEQYF

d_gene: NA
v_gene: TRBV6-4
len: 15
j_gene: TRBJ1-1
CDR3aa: CASRTAARRDTEAFF

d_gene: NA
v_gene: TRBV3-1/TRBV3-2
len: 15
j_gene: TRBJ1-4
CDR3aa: CASSLSGTHGEKLFF

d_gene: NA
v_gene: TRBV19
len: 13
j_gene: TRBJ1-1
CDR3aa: CASSIQGNTEAFF